Described below is a single T cell receptor beta chain sequence and its context. The CDR3 extends over 14 amino acids. In germline, CDR1 is GTSNPN, CDR2 SVGIG (reference sequence). V lost 1 base, J lost 6 bases, and 13 bases lay in between. The data derive from a study of blood T cell repertoires in COVID-19. Study at large: PBMCs, B-cell-depleted T cells, or T cells provided the cDNA or gDNA that made up the material.

TCRdb's copy holds only in-frame clones and misses some; the assay was immunoSEQ multiplex PCR. The sample consists of under 60,000 clones, about 86% of them appearing once. The clonotype was recovered from a human donor in a cohort sampled during active COVID-19. The J gene is TRBJ2-1, the V gene TRBV30; possibly TRBD2 for D (6 bases). The material sequenced was peripheral blood. The CDR3 protein is CAWSGLVLGNEQFF. Written as DNA, the CDR3 is TGTGCCTGGAGTGGACTAGTCTTAGGCAATGAGCAGTTCTTC. Full variable domain (remainder filled in from reference TRBV30 and TRBJ2-1): SQTIHQWPATLVQPVGSPLSLECTVEGTSNPNLYWYRQAAGRGLQLLFYSVGIGQISSEVPQNLSASRPQDRQFILSSKKLLLSDSGFYLCAWSGLVLGNEQFFGPGTRLTVL.